Listed below are T cell receptor beta chains from one sample, sequenced in a study of T cell responses to AZD1222 COVID-19 vaccine. Sequenced by immunoSEQ multiplex PCR; TCRdb stores in-frame clones only, minus some. The sample holds some 160,000 clones; approximately 90% are singletons and the top ten take about 4.2%. The sequencing used peripheral blood, collected on day 0 of AZD1222 vaccination. The receptors were sampled from an adult in good health. Both conserved end residues are part of each CDR3. Each record gives: D gene, clone size, V gene, J gene, CDR3 DNA, CDR3 protein. The D gene is left open where the match is weak. Rows may omit the clone size; those that give it use once, few, many or a size class.

>-|-|TRBV7-2|TRBJ1-1
TGTGCCAGCAGCTTATTATCCAGGGTGGCTTTCTTT
CASSLLSRVAFF
>-|-|TRBV6-5|TRBJ1-5
TGTGCCAGCAGTCGGGACCTTGGAGGCAATCAGCCCCAGCATTTT
CASSRDLGGNQPQHF
>-|once|TRBV28|TRBJ1-2
TGTGCCAGCAGTAGTCCGGGGGACACAAACTATGGCTACACCTTC
CASSSPGDTNYGYTF
>-|-|TRBV6-6|TRBJ1-2
TGTGCCAGCAGTCCCGGGGTCTATGGCTACACCTTC
CASSPGVYGYTF
>-|-|TRBV18|TRBJ1-2
TGTGCCAGCTCACCAGGGAATTGGTATGGCTACACCTTC
CASSPGNWYGYTF
>-|-|TRBV4-1|TRBJ2-3
TGCGCCAGCAGCCAAGATTTCAGTCGGGATACGCAGTATTTT
CASSQDFSRDTQYF
>-|-|TRBV27|TRBJ2-1
TGTGCCAGCAGTCCCTATATCCCTAGCGACCTGCTCCGAGAGCAGTTCTTC
CASSPYIPSDLLREQFF
>-|-|TRBV4-2|TRBJ2-5
TGTGCCAGCAGCCAATATCAAGAGACCCAGTACTTC
CASSQYQETQYF
>-|-|TRBV6-1|TRBJ1-6
TGTGCCAGCAGTGAACCGGGGGTTAATTCACCCCTCCACTTT
CASSEPGVNSPLHF
>-|-|TRBV14|TRBJ2-1
TGTGCCAGCAGCCAAGACACCTCCCCATACAATGAGCAGTTCTTC
CASSQDTSPYNEQFF
>-|-|TRBV12-1|TRBJ2-7
TGTGCCGAGCCCCGGGAGGGAGGTCCCGAGCAGTACTTC
CAEPREGGPEQYF
>TRBD2|once|TRBV7-3|TRBJ2-2
TGTGCCAGCAGCTTAAGTCCCGGGGGGGACACCGGGGAGCTGTTTTTT
CASSLSPGGDTGELFF
>-|-|TRBV5-4|TRBJ2-1
TGTGCCAGCAGCTTGGAGGCAAACCGCTTGGATGAGCAGTTCTTC
CASSLEANRLDEQFF
>-|once|TRBV19|TRBJ1-5
TGTGCCAGTAGGAAAAACAGGGACTCGATTCAGCCCCAGCATTTT
CASRKNRDSIQPQHF
>-|-|TRBV11-3|TRBJ2-1
TGTGCCAGCAGCTTAGTGTCTGGAGGATATTACAATGAGCAGTTCTTC
CASSLVSGGYYNEQFF
>-|-|TRBV3-1/TRBV3-2|TRBJ2-2
TGTGCCAGCAGCCAATCCGGGACACTTAACACCGGGGAGCTGTTTTTT
CASSQSGTLNTGELFF
>TRBD1|-|TRBV9|TRBJ1-1
TGTGCCAGCAGCGTACAGGGGGGCACTGAAGCTTTCTTT
CASSVQGGTEAFF
>-|-|TRBV2|TRBJ2-4
TGTGCCAGCTCCCGAAATGTGCCTACGGGCGGTTCCATTCAGTACTTC
CASSRNVPTGGSIQYF
>TRBD2|-|TRBV27|TRBJ2-1
TGTGCCAGCAGGCCCTGGACTAGCGGGAGGGATGAGCAGTTCTTC
CASRPWTSGRDEQFF
>-|few|TRBV5-1|TRBJ1-4
TGCGCCAGCAGCTTGGAGGGAAATGGCGGTGAAAAACTGTTTTTT
CASSLEGNGGEKLFF
>-|-|TRBV29-1|TRBJ2-1
TGCAGCGTTGGGCAGAGCTCCTACAATGAGCAGTTCTTC
CSVGQSSYNEQFF
>-|-|TRBV7-3|TRBJ2-7
TGTGCCAGCAGCTTATTTGCAGGGCCCTACGAGCAGTACTTC
CASSLFAGPYEQYF
>TRBD2|-|TRBV5-4|TRBJ2-1
TGTGCCAGCAACCTGGGACTAGCGGGTTCCAATGAGCAGTTCTTC
CASNLGLAGSNEQFF
>-|-|TRBV6-4|TRBJ2-2
TGTGCCAGCAGAGTCCTAGCTGACGCCGGGGAGCTGTTTTTT
CASRVLADAGELFF
>TRBD1|-|TRBV6-5|TRBJ1-5
TGTGCCAGCAGTAAGGACAGGGGACAGCCCCAGCATTTT
CASSKDRGQPQHF
>TRBD1|-|TRBV5-1|TRBJ2-7
TGCGCCAGCAGCCTCATTGGGACAGAGAGCTACGAGCAGTACTTC
CASSLIGTESYEQYF
>TRBD2|-|TRBV11-3|TRBJ2-7
TGTGCCAGCAGTCCGACTAGCGGGATCTACGAGCAGTACTTC
CASSPTSGIYEQYF
>TRBD1|-|TRBV6-6|TRBJ1-1
TGTGCCAGCAGCCGACAGGGGCAAGGTGAAGCTTTCTTT
CASSRQGQGEAFF
>-|-|TRBV7-9|TRBJ1-5
TGTGCCAGCAGCCGCGGACAGAATCAGCCCCAGCATTTT
CASSRGQNQPQHF
>TRBD1|-|TRBV3-1/TRBV3-2|TRBJ1-1
TGTGCCAGCAGCCGAGGACAGGGGTTTGGGTACACTGAAGCTTTCTTT
CASSRGQGFGYTEAFF
>-|-|TRBV19|TRBJ1-2
TGTGCCAGTGGGGGACGGGGGTATGGCTACACCTTC
CASGGRGYGYTF
>-|-|TRBV30|TRBJ2-7
TGTGCCTGGAGTGTAGAGTACGAGCAGTACTTC
CAWSVEYEQYF
>-|-|TRBV7-3|TRBJ2-3
TGTGCCAGCAGCCCTGGGACACAACCAGCCACAGATACGCAGTATTTT
CASSPGTQPATDTQYF
>-|once|TRBV6-1|TRBJ1-1
TGTGCCAGCAGTTGGACACCGAACACTGAAGCTTTCTTT
CASSWTPNTEAFF
>TRBD2|-|TRBV4-3|TRBJ2-4
TGCGCCAGCAGCCAGAGAGCGGGAGGGCCTAATAGCATTCAGTACTTC
CASSQRAGGPNSIQYF
>-|-|TRBV27|TRBJ1-1
TGTGCCAGCTCGGGCCCGAACACTGAAGCTTTCTTT
CASSGPNTEAFF
>TRBD2|-|TRBV19|TRBJ2-7
TGTGCCAGTAGTCCACTAGCGGGAGGGTACGAGCAGTACTTC
CASSPLAGGYEQYF
>-|once|TRBV11-3|TRBJ2-7
TGTGCCAGCAGCTTAGAAGGATCCGAGCAGTACTTC
CASSLEGSEQYF
>TRBD2|-|TRBV5-1|TRBJ2-1
TGCGCCAGCAGCCCGAGCGGGACCACTCACGACAATGAGCAGTTCTTC
CASSPSGTTHDNEQFF
>-|-|TRBV5-1|TRBJ1-1
TGCGCCAGCAGCTCGGGCCTGAACACTGAAGCTTTCTTT
CASSSGLNTEAFF
>TRBD2|-|TRBV28|TRBJ2-4
TGTGCCAGCAGTCTTACTAGCGGGAGCGGAGGAAACATTCAGTACTTC
CASSLTSGSGGNIQYF
>-|-|TRBV15|TRBJ1-1
TGTGCCACCAGCAGAGTTTCGGGGAGTACTGAAGCTTTCTTT
CATSRVSGSTEAFF
>-|-|TRBV9|TRBJ1-1
TGTGCCAGCAGCCGGACGAACACTGAAGCTTTCTTT
CASSRTNTEAFF
>TRBD1|few|TRBV5-1|TRBJ2-2
TGCGCCAGCAGCTTATCGACAGGGACCGGGGAGCTGTTTTTT
CASSLSTGTGELFF